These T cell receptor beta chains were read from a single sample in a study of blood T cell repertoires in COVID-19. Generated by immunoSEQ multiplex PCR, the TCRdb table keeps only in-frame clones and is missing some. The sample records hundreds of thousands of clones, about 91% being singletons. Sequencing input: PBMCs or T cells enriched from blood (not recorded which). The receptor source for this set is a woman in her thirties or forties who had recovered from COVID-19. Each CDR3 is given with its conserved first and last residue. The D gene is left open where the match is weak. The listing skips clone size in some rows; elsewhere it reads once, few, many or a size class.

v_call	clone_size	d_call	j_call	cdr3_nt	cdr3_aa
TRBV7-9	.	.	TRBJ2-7	TGTGCCAGCAGCTTAACTGTCAACGAGCAGTACTTC	CASSLTVNEQYF
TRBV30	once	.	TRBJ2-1	TGTGCCTGGAGGAGACGACAAATGGGCGTAGGTGAGCAGTTCTTC	CAWRRRQMGVGEQFF
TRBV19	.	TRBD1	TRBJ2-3	TGTGCCAGTAGTATAGACGTGGGACAGGGCCCAGATACGCAGTATTTT	CASSIDVGQGPDTQYF
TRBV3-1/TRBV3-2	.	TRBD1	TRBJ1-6	TGTGCCAGCAGCCAGGGAGGGACAGGGACTTTTTCACCCCTCCACTTT	CASSQGGTGTFSPLHF
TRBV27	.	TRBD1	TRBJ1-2	TGTGCCAGCAGTTTACAAGACAGGGTCGGTGGCTACACCTTC	CASSLQDRVGGYTF
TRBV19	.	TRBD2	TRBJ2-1	TGTGCCAGTAGTTACCAGCGGGAAGACAATGAGCAGTTCTTC	CASSYQREDNEQFF
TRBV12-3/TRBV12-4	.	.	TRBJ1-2	TGTGCCAGCAGTTGGGACACAAACTATGGCTACACCTTC	CASSWDTNYGYTF
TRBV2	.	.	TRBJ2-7	TGTGCCAGCAGTGAGGACGGACAGTTCTACGAGCAGTACTTC	CASSEDGQFYEQYF
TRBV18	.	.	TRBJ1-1	TGTGCCAGCTCCTCCGGAGGTCGGGACACTGAAGCTTTCTTT	CASSSGGRDTEAFF
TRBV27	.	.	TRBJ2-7	TGTGCCAGCAGTTTATCGAGAAACTACGAGCAGTACTTC	CASSLSRNYEQYF
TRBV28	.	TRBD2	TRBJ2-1	TGTGCCAGCAGTGTGCTAGCGGACCCCTACAATGAGCAGTTCTTC	CASSVLADPYNEQFF
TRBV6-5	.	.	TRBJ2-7	TGTGCCAGCTCGCTCAGGGAATCCTACGAGCAGTACTTC	CASSLRESYEQYF
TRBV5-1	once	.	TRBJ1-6	TGCGCCAGCAGCTTGGTACAGGGAGTAGCGGGGAATTCACCCCTCCACTTT	CASSLVQGVAGNSPLHF
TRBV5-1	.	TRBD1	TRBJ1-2	TGCGCCAGCAGCGCCACTCCGACAGGGGGCTCTTTAGATGGCTACACCTTC	CASSATPTGGSLDGYTF
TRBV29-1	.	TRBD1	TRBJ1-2	TGCAGCGCCGCAGGGGGCAGTAACTATGGCTACACCTTC	CSAAGGSNYGYTF
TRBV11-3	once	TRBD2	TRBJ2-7	TGTGCCAGCAGCCCACAAGGCCGCAGCGGGAACTTCTACGAGCAGTACTTC	CASSPQGRSGNFYEQYF
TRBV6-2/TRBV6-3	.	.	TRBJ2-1	TGTGCCAGCAGCGGGGAGTGGGCGAGCTCCTACAATGAGCAGTTCTTC	CASSGEWASSYNEQFF
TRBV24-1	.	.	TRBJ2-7	TGTGCCACCAGTGATTCAAGCCAAAGCTCCTACGAGCAGTACTTC	CATSDSSQSSYEQYF
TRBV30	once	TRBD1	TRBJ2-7	TGTGCCTGGAGGCGACAGGGGTGGGATAACTACGAGCAGTACTTC	CAWRRQGWDNYEQYF
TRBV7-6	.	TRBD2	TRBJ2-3	TGTGCCAGCAGCTTAGTGTCTACTAGCGGGGGCGGCACAGATACGCAGTATTTT	CASSLVSTSGGGTDTQYF
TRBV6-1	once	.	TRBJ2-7	TGTGCCAGCAGTGATCGGCGGGTCTACGAGCAGTACTTC	CASSDRRVYEQYF